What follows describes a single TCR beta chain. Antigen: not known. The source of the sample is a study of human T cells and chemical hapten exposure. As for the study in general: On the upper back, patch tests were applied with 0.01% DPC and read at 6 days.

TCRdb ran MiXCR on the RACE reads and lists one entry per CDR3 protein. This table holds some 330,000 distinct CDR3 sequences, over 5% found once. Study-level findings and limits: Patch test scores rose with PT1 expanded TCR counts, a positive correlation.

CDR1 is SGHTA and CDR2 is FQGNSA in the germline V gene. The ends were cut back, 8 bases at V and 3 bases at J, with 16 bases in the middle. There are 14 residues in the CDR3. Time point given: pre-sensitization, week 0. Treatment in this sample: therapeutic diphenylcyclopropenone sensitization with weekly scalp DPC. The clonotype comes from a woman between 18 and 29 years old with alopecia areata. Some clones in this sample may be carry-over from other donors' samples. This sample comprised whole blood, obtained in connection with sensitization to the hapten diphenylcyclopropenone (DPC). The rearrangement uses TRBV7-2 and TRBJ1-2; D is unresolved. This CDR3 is CASSNRARDYGYTF. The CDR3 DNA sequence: TGTGCCAGCTCGAACCGGGCGCGAGACTATGGCTACACCTTC.